Below are 4 T cell receptor beta chains sequenced from a single sample in a study of OX40 agonist ivuxolimab in advanced cancers. TCRdb keeps only in-frame clones here, not all; method: immunoSEQ multiplex PCR. Of about 42,000 clones listed, about 81% are singletons. The source material was CD4+ or CD8+ T cells sorted from blood, sampled in a trial of the OX40 agonist ivuxolimab. The source is an adult with an advanced solid tumor such as melanoma, head and neck, liver or kidney cancer.

The table lists this clone with a count of one. The V and J genes are TRBV6-6 and TRBJ2-7, with no clear D. The germline gives CDR1 MNHNY, CDR2 SVGAGI (reference sequence). The CDR3 length is 12 residues. V was clipped by 2 bases and J by 3 bases, with 5 bases between them. The CDR3, as DNA: TGTGCCAGCAGTTACCAGAACTACGAGCAGTACGTC. As protein: CASSYQNYEQYV.

The chain combines TRBV7-9 with TRBJ2-2; D remains ambiguous. Deletions cut 1 base from V and 2 bases from J, with 8 bases between. This CDR3 has 15 residues. Germline assignment: CDR1 SEHNR and CDR2 FQNEAQ (reference sequence). DNA for the CDR3: TGTGCCAGCAGCTTAGAGGGCACAAACACCGGGGAGCTGTTTTTT. It yields the protein CASSLEGTNTGELFF.

This clone appeared a single time. This chain joins TRBV5-1 and TRBJ1-6; a weak D match, TRBD1 (6 bases). This CDR3 comprises 15 residues. The V end was cut by 4 bases, the J end by 6 bases, with 14 bases between. Per the germline V gene, CDR1 is SGHRS and CDR2 is YFSETQ. CDR3 sequence reads: CASSATGMRNSPLHF. In nucleotides, the CDR3 is TGCGCCAGCAGCGCTACAGGGATGCGTAATTCACCCCTCCACTTT.

This clone was observed a few times. This chain uses TRBV30 with TRBJ1-2; tentatively, D is TRBD1 (6 bases). Trimming removed 2 bases from V and 0 bases from J, with 10 bases in between. The CDR3 is made up of 14 amino acids. CDR1 and CDR2 from the germline V gene are GTSNPN and SVGIG (reference sequence). The CDR3 nucleotides are TGTGCCTGGAGTTTGGGGGCCACTAACTATGGCTACACCTTC. This gives the protein CAWSLGATNYGYTF.